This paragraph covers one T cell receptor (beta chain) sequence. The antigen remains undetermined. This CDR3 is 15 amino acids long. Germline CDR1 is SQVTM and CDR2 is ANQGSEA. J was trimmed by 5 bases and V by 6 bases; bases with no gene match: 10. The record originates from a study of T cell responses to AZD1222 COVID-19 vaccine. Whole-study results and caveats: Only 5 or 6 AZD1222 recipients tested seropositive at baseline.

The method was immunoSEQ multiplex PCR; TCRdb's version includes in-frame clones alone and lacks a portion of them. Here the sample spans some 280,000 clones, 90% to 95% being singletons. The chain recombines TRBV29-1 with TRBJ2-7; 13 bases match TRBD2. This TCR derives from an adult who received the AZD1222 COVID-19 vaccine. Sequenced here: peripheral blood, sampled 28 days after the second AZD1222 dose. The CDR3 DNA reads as TGCAGCGTAGGACAACTAGCGGGAGGGCCACACGAGCAGTACTTC. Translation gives CSVGQLAGGPHEQYF.